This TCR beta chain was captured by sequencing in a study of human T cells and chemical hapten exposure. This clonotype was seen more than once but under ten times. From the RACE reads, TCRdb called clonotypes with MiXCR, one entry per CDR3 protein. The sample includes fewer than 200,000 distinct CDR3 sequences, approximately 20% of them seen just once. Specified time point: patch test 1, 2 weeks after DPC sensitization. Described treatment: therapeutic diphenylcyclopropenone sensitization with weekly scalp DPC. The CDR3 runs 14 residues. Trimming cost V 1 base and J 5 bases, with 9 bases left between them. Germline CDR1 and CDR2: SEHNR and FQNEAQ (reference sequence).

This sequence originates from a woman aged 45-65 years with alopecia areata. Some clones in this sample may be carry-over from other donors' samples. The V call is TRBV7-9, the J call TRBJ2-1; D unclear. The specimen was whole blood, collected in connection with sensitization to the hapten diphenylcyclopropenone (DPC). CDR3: CASSLDQLNNEQFF. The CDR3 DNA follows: TGTGCCAGCAGCTTAGACCAGCTTAACAATGAGCAGTTCTTC.